This TCR beta chain was retrieved from a study of immune evolution from preneoplasia to lung adenocarcinoma. Study information: HLA loss of heterozygosity: roughly 6.6% AIS, about 15% MIA, approximately 35% ADC, none AAH. Notes on the study in general: Top clone share appeared to fall from AAH through AIS, MIA, adenocarcinoma.

The V gene lost 4 bases and the J gene lost 9 bases, with 22 bases spanning the gap. The CDR3 runs to 16 residues. The V gene's germline CDR1 is SGHTA and CDR2 FQGNSA. Only in-frame clones appear in the TCRdb table, and some are missing; sequencing was by immunoSEQ multiplex PCR. The sample contains 11,000 to 15,000 clones, around 84% of which appear only once. A single count supports this clone. The antigen remains undetermined. Resections took place in Japan or China from 2014 to 2017. The source is a person aged 60-80 years with lung adenocarcinoma. The sequencing input was FFPE minimally invasive lung adenocarcinoma tissue. V usage is TRBV7-2 and J usage is TRBJ2-1; D is possibly TRBD2 (6 bases). The CDR3 nucleotides read TGTGCCAGCAGCTCCGGAATGGGGGGAGTTGGGGGTGAGCAGTTCTTC. This encodes CASSSGMGGVGGEQFF. Combining the CDR3 with reference TRBV7-2 and TRBJ2-1 gives the whole variable domain GAGVSQSPSNKVTEKGKDVELRCDPISGHTALYWYRQSLGQGLEFLIYFQGNSAPDKSGLPSDRFSAERTGGSVSTLTIQRTQQEDSAVYLCASSSGMGGVGGEQFFGPGTRLTVL.